The clone carrying this TCR beta chain was detected a few times. The CDR3 has 15 amino acids. V was shortened by 2 bases and J by 0 bases, with 5 bases between the two germline ends. CDR1 MNHEY and CDR2 SVGEGT come from the germline V gene. For TCRbeta, the library was prepared with unique molecular identifiers. One entry per CDR3 protein results from TCRdb running MiXCR on the PCR reads. This table holds hundreds of thousands of distinct CDR3 sequences, approximately 10% found once. The data belong to a study of T-cell reconstitution after alpha-beta-depleted transplantation in children. Sequences were derived from PBMCs from the stem cell graft donor, sampled from the stem cell graft. The chain uses TRBV6-2 or TRBV6-3 and TRBJ2-6; TRBD1 or TRBD2 may be the D gene (5 bases each). This clonotype was sampled from a human donor who donated a stem cell graft to a child with acute lymphoblastic leukemia. In DNA form, the CDR3 reads TGTGCCAGCAGTTACGGGGGCTCTGGGGCCAACGTCCTGACTTTC. This sequence encodes CASSYGGSGANVLTF.